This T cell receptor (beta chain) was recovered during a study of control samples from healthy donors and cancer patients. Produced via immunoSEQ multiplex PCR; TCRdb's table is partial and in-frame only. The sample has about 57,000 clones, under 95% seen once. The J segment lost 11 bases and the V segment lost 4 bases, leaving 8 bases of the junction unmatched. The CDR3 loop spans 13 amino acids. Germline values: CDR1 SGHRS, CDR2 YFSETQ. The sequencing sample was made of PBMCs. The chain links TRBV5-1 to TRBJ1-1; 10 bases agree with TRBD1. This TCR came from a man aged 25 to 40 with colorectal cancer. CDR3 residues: CASSPGQGMGAFF. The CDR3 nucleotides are TGCGCCAGCAGCCCGGGACAGGGGATGGGGGCTTTCTTT.